This record covers a single T cell receptor (beta chain). Antigen specificity is unknown. This sample stems from a study of memory CD4+ T cells and cytomegalovirus serostatus. The CDR3 extends over 11 amino acids. Germline CDR1 is MGHRA and CDR2 is YSYEKL. V was cut by 4 bases and J by 5 bases, with 3 bases left in between. Assay used: immunoSEQ multiplex PCR; TCRdb lists only in-frame clones, some missing. The repertoire includes about 100,000 clones, under 90% of them detected once, and about 3.5% sits in the top ten. Study outcomes and limitations: CD4+ memory repertoires contained about two fifths of the 164 reported CMV TCRbeta sequences. Suggested: most of the CMV-linked TCR signature lies in CD4+ memory cells.

Single viable CD3+CD4+CD8-CD45RO+ cells were sorted as the memory CD4+ T cells. Sequenced material: memory CD4+ T cells from blood. This TCR was recovered from an adult in good health and CMV-seropositive. The chain carries TRBV4-1 and TRBJ2-1; no firm D call. The CDR3 DNA sequence: TGCGCCAGCAGCCGGGACAATGAGCAGTTCTTC. It is translated as CASSRDNEQFF.